These 21 T cell receptor beta chains were sequenced from one sample in a study of OX40 agonist ivuxolimab in advanced cancers. The repertoire was sequenced with immunoSEQ multiplex PCR; TCRdb's copy has only in-frame clones and lacks some. Of more than 45,000 clones listed, roughly 81% are singletons. The source material was CD4+ or CD8+ T cells sorted from blood, sampled in a trial of the OX40 agonist ivuxolimab. These receptors came from an adult with an advanced solid tumor such as melanoma, head and neck, liver or kidney cancer.

The rearrangement uses TRBV9 and TRBJ2-5, with TRBD2 matching over 7 bases. The germline V gene has CDR1 SGDLS and CDR2 YYNGEE. CDR3 length: 14 residues. V lost 0 bases to trimming and J lost 7 bases; unmatched junction nucleotides: 6. The CDR3 region is CASSVGGLDGTQYF. CDR3 DNA: TGTGCCAGCAGCGTAGGAGGACTAGATGGGACCCAGTACTTC.

This chain connects TRBV30 to TRBJ1-2; D gene ambiguous. This CDR3 contains 12 residues. V lost 3 bases to trimming and J lost 4 bases, with 9 bases between them. Germline V CDR1 and CDR2: GTSNPN, SVGIG (reference sequence). The CDR3 DNA follows: TGTGCCTGGAGCGCCGCCCTCTATGGCTACACCTTC. It is translated as CAWSAALYGYTF.

This chain uses TRBV6-1 with TRBJ2-4; D gene ambiguous. Germline V gene data show CDR1 as MNHNS and CDR2 as SASEGT. The V end was cut by 1 base, the J end by 1 base, with 11 bases between. This CDR3 is built from 16 residues. The CDR3 DNA reads TGTGCCAGCAGTGAAGTGTTGTGGGGTGCCAAAAACATTCAGTACTTC. Its translation: CASSEVLWGAKNIQYF.

V and J are TRBV5-6 and TRBJ2-7; TRBD2 aligns across 14 bases. Germline CDR1 is SGHDT and CDR2 is YYEEEE. The CDR3 spans 16 residues. Trimming cost V 4 bases and J 5 bases; bases outside gene matches: 8. CDR3 sequence (DNA): TGTGCCAGCAGCCCCCCGGGACTAGCGGGAGTCAACGAGCAGTACTTC. This gives the protein CASSPPGLAGVNEQYF.

V gene TRBV27 combines with J gene TRBJ2-7; perhaps TRBD2 as D (6 bases). Germline V gene sequence: CDR1 MNHEY, CDR2 SMNVEV (reference sequence). Deletions cut 7 bases from V and 1 base from J, with 17 bases between. This CDR3 has 15 amino acids. The CDR3 region is CASTPAGRLSYEQYF. The CDR3 DNA reads TGTGCCAGCACCCCCGCGGGACGACTGTCCTACGAGCAGTACTTC.

V usage is TRBV9 and J usage is TRBJ2-1; 9 bases agree with TRBD1. This CDR3 spans 13 amino acids. With 4 bases clipped from V and 16 bases from J, the junction kept 12 bases outside the gene matches. Germline V gene data show CDR1 as SGDLS and CDR2 as YYNGEE. CDR3 coding DNA: TGTGCCAGCAGCTCTACGAGGACAGGGGCCCCTTTCTTC. It encodes CASSSTRTGAPFF.

The chain recombines TRBV28 with TRBJ2-7; 12 bases line up with TRBD2. CDR1 is MDHEN, CDR2 SYDVKM, per germline. The CDR3 has 15 amino acids. Germline trimming cut 3 bases from V and 3 bases from J; bases unmatched to any gene: 3. This chain's CDR3 is CASSLGTSGYYEQYF. For the CDR3, the DNA is TGTGCCAGCAGTTTGGGGACTAGCGGGTACTACGAGCAGTACTTC.

V gene TRBV5-1 combines with J gene TRBJ1-3; 8 positions agree with TRBD1. The V gene's germline CDR1 is SGHRS and CDR2 YFSETQ. With 4 bases clipped from V and 2 bases from J, the junction kept 5 bases outside the gene matches. This CDR3 is 15 amino acids long. The CDR3 bases are TGCGCCAGCAGCCAAGTACAGGGGGCTGGAAACACCATATATTTT. Protein sequence: CASSQVQGAGNTIYF.

This clone was recorded once. V gene TRBV2 combines with J gene TRBJ2-7; no reliable D call. V was pared by 2 bases and J by 4 bases, with 3 bases between. Germline-derived CDR1 and CDR2 are SNHLY and FYNNEI. The CDR3 is 11 residues long. The CDR3 DNA reads TGTGCCAGCAGTGAAAATTACGAGCAGTACTTC. This gives the protein CASSENYEQYF.

This chain joins TRBV6-6 and TRBJ1-2; no clear D gene. The CDR3 has 14 amino acids. Trimming took 8 bases from V and 2 from J, leaving 15 bases between them. Germline CDR1 is MNHNY and CDR2 is SVGAGI (reference sequence). CDR3 amino acids: CASERSLRNYGYTF. The CDR3 DNA is TGTGCCAGCGAACGGAGCCTAAGGAACTATGGCTACACCTTC.

The V call is TRBV6-5, the J call TRBJ1-3, with 10 bases fitting TRBD1. V was pared by 5 bases and J by 4 bases, with 5 bases of the junction left unmatched. The CDR3 covers 15 residues. The germline V gene encodes CDR1 MNHEY and CDR2 SVGAGI. DNA of the CDR3: TGTGCCAGCAGTCCCGGGACAGGGGCCGGAAACACCATATATTTT. Protein: CASSPGTGAGNTIYF.

The V gene is TRBV7-9, the J gene TRBJ2-7; D gene unclear. The V end lost 2 bases, the J end lost 4 bases, and 6 bases lay between the germline ends. Germline-derived CDR1 and CDR2 are SEHNR and FQNEAQ (reference sequence). CDR3 length: 12 residues. The CDR3 loop reads CASSLLGYEQYF. In DNA, the CDR3 is TGTGCCAGCAGCTTATTGGGGTACGAGCAGTACTTC.

The sample holds a few counts of this clone. The chain links TRBV5-8 to TRBJ1-1, with TRBD1 as a possible D gene (6 bases). V was cut by 1 base and J by 4 bases, with 14 bases left in between. The CDR3 length is 15 residues. Looked up from germline, CDR1 is SGHTS and CDR2 is YDEGEE. The CDR3 DNA is TGTGCCAGCAGCTTGAGGGGGTATTTTGGCACTGAAGCTTTCTTT. It specifies CASSLRGYFGTEAFF.

The chain uses TRBV19 and TRBJ2-1, with 12 bases matching TRBD1. The J segment lost 7 bases and the V segment lost 7 bases, leaving 8 bases of the junction unmatched. Germline CDR1 LNHDA, CDR2 SQIVND (reference sequence). This CDR3 has 15 residues. As DNA, the CDR3 is TGTGCCAGTACCCGGGACAGGGGGCGTCAGAATGAGCAGTTCTTC. Amino acid sequence: CASTRDRGRQNEQFF.

The gene calls are TRBV9 and TRBJ2-5, with D possibly being TRBD1 or TRBD2 (6 bases each). Germline-derived CDR1 and CDR2 are SGDLS and YYNGEE. V lost 0 bases and J 6 bases, leaving 15 bases between the germline ends. CDR3 length: 15 residues. This CDR3 reads CASSVGGGREQTQYF. In DNA form, the CDR3 reads TGTGCCAGCAGCGTAGGTGGGGGGCGGGAACAGACCCAGTACTTC.

The CDR3 bases are TGTGCCAGCAGCTTACTGGGACATTTCACCGGGGAGCTGTTTTTT. Translating it yields CASSLLGHFTGELFF. The chain joins TRBV5-5 to TRBJ2-2; D is perhaps TRBD1 (6 bases). The CDR3 has 15 residues. CDR1 is SGHKS and CDR2 is YYEKEE in the germline V gene (reference sequence). The V gene lost 2 bases and the J gene lost 4 bases, with 12 bases spanning the gap.

The V gene is TRBV5-1, the J gene TRBJ2-7; tentatively, D is TRBD1 or TRBD2 (5 bases each). The CDR3 extends over 15 amino acids. Trimming stripped 4 bases from V and 3 bases from J, with 17 bases between. Germline V lookup: CDR1 SGHRS, CDR2 YFSETQ. Written as DNA, the CDR3 is TGCGCCAGCAGCATGACCGGGACCCGTTACTACGAGCAGTACTTC. This gives the protein CASSMTGTRYYEQYF.

This sequence joins TRBV6-4 and TRBJ2-3, with a possible D match to TRBD2 (6 bases). The CDR3 length is 16 residues. CDR1 and CDR2 (germline): MRHNA, SNTAGT. The V and J ends lost 0 bases and 4 bases respectively, with 14 bases between them. This CDR3 reads CASSDSMGGTADTQYF. CDR3 nucleotide sequence: TGTGCCAGCAGTGACTCGATGGGGGGAACAGCAGATACGCAGTATTTT.

The J gene is TRBJ2-1, the V gene TRBV30, with a possible D match to TRBD2 (5 bases). This CDR3 contains 13 residues. Trimming took 4 bases from V and 0 from J, leaving 7 bases between them. CDR1 is GTSNPN and CDR2 is SVGIG in the germline V gene (reference sequence). The CDR3 sequence is CAWTGSSYNEQFF. CDR3 nucleotide sequence: TGTGCCTGGACGGGAAGCTCCTACAATGAGCAGTTCTTC.

This rearrangement joins TRBV5-6 to TRBJ2-7, with 10 bases identical to TRBD1. The V segment lost 3 bases and the J segment 4 bases; nucleotides outside the gene matches: 10. The CDR3 contains 16 residues. Germline-derived CDR1 and CDR2 are SGHDT and YYEEEE. CDR3 in amino acids: CASSYGSGTGAYEQYF. The CDR3 bases are TGTGCCAGCAGCTACGGGTCCGGGACAGGGGCGTACGAGCAGTACTTC.

This chain links TRBV29-1 with TRBJ2-5, with D tentatively TRBD2 (5 bases). CDR1 is SQVTM, CDR2 ANQGSEA, per germline. Trimming left V 4 bases short and J 5 bases short, with 11 bases between. This CDR3 region has 12 residues. Here the CDR3 reads CSVAAPGETQYF. CDR3 DNA sequence: TGCAGCGTTGCCGCACCGGGGGAGACCCAGTACTTC.